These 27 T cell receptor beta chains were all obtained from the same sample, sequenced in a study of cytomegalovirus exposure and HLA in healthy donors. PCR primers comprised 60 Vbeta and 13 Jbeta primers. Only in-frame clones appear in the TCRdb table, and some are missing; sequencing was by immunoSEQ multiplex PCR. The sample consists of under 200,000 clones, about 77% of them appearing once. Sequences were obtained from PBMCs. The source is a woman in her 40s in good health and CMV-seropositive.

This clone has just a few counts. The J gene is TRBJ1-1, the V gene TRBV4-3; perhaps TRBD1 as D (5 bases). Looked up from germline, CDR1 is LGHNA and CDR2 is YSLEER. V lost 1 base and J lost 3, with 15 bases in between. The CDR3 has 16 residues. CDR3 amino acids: CASSQAPTGRHTEAFF. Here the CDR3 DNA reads TGCGCCAGCAGCCAAGCCCCTACAGGTAGGCACACTGAAGCTTTCTTT.

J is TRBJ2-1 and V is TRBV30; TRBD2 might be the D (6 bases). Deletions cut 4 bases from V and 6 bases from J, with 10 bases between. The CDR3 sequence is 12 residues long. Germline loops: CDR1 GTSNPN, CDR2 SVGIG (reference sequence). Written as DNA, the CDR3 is TGTGCCTGGAACGCAGCGGGCAATGAGCAGTTCTTC. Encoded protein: CAWNAAGNEQFF.

The CDR3, as DNA: TGTGCCTGGAGTGTACTGAGGATGGAAGCTTTCTTT. Its translation: CAWSVLRMEAFF. The chain combines TRBV30 with TRBJ1-1; D not resolved. The length of the CDR3 is 12 residues. V was pared by 0 bases and J by 8 bases, with 10 bases between. Germline-derived CDR1 and CDR2 are GTSNPN and SVGIG (reference sequence). The full variable domain, rest sourced from reference TRBV30 and TRBJ1-1, is SQTIHQWPATLVQPVGSPLSLECTVEGTSNPNLYWYRQAAGRGLQLLFYSVGIGQISSEVPQNLSASRPQDRQFILSSKKLLLSDSGFYLCAWSVLRMEAFFGQGTRLTVV.

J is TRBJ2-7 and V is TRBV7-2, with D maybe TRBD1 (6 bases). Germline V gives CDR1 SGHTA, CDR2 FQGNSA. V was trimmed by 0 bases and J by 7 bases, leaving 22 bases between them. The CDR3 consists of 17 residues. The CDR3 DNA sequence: TGTGCCAGCAGCTTAGCTGGACAGCGCGAGGTTTTGCGTGAGCAGTACTTC. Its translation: CASSLAGQREVLREQYF.

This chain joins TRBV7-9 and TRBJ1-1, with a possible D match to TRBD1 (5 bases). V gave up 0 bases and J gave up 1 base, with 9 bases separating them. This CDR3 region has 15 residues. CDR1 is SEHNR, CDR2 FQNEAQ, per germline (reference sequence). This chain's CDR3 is CASSLALGQNTEAFF. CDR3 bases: TGTGCCAGCAGCTTAGCTCTAGGACAGAACACTGAAGCTTTCTTT. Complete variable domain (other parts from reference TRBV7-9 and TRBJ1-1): DTGVSQNPRHKITKRGQNVTFRCDPISEHNRLYWYRQTLGQGPEFLTYFQNEAQLEKSRLLSDRFSAERPKGSFSTLEIQRTEQGDSAMYLCASSLALGQNTEAFFGQGTRLTVV.

The CDR3 sequence: CASSRLLAGGPHNEQFF. CDR3 in DNA: TGCGCCAGCAGCCGTCTACTAGCGGGAGGGCCCCACAATGAGCAGTTCTTC. The chain combines TRBV4-3 with TRBJ2-1; 13 bases line up with TRBD2. This CDR3 spans 17 amino acids. The germline CDR1 and CDR2 sequences are LGHNA and YSLEER. The V segment lost 4 bases and the J segment 5 bases; nucleotides outside the gene matches: 8.

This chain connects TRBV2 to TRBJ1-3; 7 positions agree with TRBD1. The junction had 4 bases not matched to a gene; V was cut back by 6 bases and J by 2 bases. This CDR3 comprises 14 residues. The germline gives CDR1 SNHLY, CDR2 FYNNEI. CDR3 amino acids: CASRTQGAGNTIYF. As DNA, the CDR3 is TGTGCCAGCAGGACTCAGGGGGCTGGAAACACCATATATTTT.

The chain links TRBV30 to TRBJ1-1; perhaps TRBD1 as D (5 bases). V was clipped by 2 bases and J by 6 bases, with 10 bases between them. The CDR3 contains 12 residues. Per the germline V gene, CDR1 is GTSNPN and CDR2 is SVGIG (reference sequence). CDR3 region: CAWSLAGPEAFF. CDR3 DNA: TGTGCCTGGAGTCTTGCGGGGCCTGAAGCTTTCTTT.

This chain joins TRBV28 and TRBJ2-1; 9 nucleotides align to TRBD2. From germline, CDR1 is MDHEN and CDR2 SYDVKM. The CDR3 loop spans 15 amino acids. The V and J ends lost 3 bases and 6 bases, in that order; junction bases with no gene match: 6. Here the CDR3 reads CASSFSGLAINEQFF. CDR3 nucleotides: TGTGCCAGCAGTTTTTCGGGACTAGCTATCAATGAGCAGTTCTTC.

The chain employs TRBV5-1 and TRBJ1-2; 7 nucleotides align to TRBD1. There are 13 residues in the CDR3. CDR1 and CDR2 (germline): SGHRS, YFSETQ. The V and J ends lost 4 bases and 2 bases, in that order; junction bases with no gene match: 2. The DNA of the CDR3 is TGCGCCAGCAGCGAACAGGGGAACTATGGCTACACCTTC. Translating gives CASSEQGNYGYTF. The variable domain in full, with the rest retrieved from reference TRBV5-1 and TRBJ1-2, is KAGVTQTPRYLIKTRGQQVTLSCSPISGHRSVSWYQQTPGQGLQFLFEYFSETQRNKGNFPGRFSGRQFSNSRSEMNVSTLELGDSALYLCASSEQGNYGYTFGSGTRLTVV.

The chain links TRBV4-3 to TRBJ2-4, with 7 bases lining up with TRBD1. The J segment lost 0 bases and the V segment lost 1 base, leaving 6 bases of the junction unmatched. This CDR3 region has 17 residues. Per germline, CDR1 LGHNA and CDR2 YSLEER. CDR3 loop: CASSQGHGTAAKNIQYF. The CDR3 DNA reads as TGCGCCAGCAGCCAAGGGCACGGGACAGCAGCCAAAAACATTCAGTACTTC.

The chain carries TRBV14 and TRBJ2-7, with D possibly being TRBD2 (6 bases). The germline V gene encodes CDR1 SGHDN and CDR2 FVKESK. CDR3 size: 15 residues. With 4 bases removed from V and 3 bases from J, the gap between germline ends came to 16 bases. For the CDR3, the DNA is TGTGCCAGCAGCCTTGGCGGTAGCGGATTCTACGAGCAGTACTTC. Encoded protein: CASSLGGSGFYEQYF.

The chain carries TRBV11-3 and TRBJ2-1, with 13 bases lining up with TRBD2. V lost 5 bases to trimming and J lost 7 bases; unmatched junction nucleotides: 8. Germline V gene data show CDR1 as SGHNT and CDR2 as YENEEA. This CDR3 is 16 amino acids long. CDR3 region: CASSPTSGRVGNEQFF. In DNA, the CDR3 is TGTGCCAGCAGCCCCACTAGCGGGAGGGTGGGAAATGAGCAGTTCTTC.

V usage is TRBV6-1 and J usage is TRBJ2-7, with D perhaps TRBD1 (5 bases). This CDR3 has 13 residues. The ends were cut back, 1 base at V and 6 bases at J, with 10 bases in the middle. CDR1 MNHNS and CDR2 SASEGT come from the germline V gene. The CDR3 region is CASSEGQSREQYF. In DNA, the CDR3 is TGTGCCAGCAGTGAAGGACAGTCCCGCGAGCAGTACTTC.

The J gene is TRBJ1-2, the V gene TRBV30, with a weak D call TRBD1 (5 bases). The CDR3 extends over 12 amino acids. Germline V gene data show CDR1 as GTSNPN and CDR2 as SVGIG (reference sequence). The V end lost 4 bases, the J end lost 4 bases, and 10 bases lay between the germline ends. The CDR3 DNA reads TGTGCCTGGACGCAGGGAAGCTATGGCTACACCTTC. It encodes CAWTQGSYGYTF. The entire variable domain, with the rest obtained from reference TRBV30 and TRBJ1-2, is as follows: SQTIHQWPATLVQPVGSPLSLECTVEGTSNPNLYWYRQAAGRGLQLLFYSVGIGQISSEVPQNLSASRPQDRQFILSSKKLLLSDSGFYLCAWTQGSYGYTFGSGTRLTVV.

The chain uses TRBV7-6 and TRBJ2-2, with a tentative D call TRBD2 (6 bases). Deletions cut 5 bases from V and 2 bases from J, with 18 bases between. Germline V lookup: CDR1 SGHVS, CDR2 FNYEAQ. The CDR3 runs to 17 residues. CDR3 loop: CASSAWGWGVNTGELFF. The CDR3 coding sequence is TGTGCCAGCAGCGCGTGGGGATGGGGGGTAAACACCGGGGAGCTGTTTTTT.

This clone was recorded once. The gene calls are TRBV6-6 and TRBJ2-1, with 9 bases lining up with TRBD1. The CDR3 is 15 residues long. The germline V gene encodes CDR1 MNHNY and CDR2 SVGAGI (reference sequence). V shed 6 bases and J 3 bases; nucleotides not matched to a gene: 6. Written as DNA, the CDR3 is TGTGCCAGCAGCCCCCCGGGACAGGGCTACAATGAGCAGTTCTTC. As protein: CASSPPGQGYNEQFF.

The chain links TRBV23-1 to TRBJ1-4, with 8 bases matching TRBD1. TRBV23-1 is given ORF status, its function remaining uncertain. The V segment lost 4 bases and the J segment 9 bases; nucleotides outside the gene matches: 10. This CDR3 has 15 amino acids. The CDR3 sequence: CASSRQTGAGQKLFF. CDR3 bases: TGCGCCAGCAGTCGTCAGACAGGGGCAGGTCAAAAACTGTTTTTT.

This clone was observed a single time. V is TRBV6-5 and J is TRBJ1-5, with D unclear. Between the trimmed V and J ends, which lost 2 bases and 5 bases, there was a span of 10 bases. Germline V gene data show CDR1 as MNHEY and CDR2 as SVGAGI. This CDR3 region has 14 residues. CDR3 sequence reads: CASSYAQDYQPQHF. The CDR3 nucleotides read TGTGCCAGCAGTTACGCTCAGGACTATCAGCCCCAGCATTTT.

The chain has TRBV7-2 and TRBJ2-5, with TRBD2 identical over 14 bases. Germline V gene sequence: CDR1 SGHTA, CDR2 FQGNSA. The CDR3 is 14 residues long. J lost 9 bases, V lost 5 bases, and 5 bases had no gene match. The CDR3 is CASSRTSGGYAQYF. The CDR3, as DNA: TGTGCCAGCAGCCGGACTAGCGGGGGGTATGCCCAGTACTTC.

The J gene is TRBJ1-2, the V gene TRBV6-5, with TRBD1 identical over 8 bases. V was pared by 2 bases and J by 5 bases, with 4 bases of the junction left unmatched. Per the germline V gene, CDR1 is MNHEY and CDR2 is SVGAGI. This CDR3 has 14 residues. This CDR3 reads CASSYAGGGYGYTF. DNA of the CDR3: TGTGCCAGCAGTTACGCAGGGGGCGGATATGGCTACACCTTC.

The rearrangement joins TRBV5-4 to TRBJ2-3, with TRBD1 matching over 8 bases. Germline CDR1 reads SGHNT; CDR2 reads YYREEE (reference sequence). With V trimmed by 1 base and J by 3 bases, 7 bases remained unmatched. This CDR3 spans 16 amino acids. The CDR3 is CASSLRRQGSTDTQYF. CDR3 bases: TGTGCCAGCAGCTTGCGCCGACAGGGGAGTACAGATACGCAGTATTTT.

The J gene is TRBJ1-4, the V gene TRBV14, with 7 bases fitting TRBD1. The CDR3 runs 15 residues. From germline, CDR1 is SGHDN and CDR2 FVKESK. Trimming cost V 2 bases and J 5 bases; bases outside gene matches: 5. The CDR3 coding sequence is TGTGCCAGCAGCCAAAACGACAGGGCGAATGAAAAACTGTTTTTT. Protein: CASSQNDRANEKLFF.

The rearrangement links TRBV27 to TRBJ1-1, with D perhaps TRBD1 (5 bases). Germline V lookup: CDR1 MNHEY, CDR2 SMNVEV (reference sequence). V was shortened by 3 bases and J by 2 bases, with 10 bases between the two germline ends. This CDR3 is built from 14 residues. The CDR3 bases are TGTGCCAGCAGTTTGGGGCAGAGTAACACTGAAGCTTTCTTT. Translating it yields CASSLGQSNTEAFF.

DNA for the CDR3: TGTGCCAGCCGACAGGGGACGTTAAGTAATCAGCCCCAGCATTTT. Encoded protein: CASRQGTLSNQPQHF. The chain couples TRBV2 to TRBJ1-5; 8 nucleotides line up with TRBD1. Trimming at V came to 8 bases and at J to 4 bases, leaving 10 bases not matched to a gene. The CDR3 consists of 15 residues. Germline CDR1 reads SNHLY; CDR2 reads FYNNEI.

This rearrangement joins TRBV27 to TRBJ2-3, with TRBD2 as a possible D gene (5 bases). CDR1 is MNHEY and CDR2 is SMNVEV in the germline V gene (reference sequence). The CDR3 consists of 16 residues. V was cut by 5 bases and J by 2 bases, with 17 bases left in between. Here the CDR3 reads CASSPLQVGDTDTQYF. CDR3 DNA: TGTGCCAGCAGTCCCTTGCAGGTCGGGGACACAGATACGCAGTATTTT.

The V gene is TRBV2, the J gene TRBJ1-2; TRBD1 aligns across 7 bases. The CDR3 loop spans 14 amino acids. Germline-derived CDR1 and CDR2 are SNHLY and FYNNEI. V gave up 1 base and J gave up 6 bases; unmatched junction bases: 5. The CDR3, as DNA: TGTGCCAGCAGTGAAGGGAGGGGGCGGCATGGCTACACCTTC. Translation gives CASSEGRGRHGYTF. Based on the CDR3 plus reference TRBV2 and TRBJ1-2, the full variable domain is EPEVTQTPSHQVTQMGQEVILRCVPISNHLYFYWYRQILGQKVEFLVSFYNNEISEKSEIFDDQFSVERPDGSNFTLKIRSTKLEDSAMYFCASSEGRGRHGYTFGSGTRLTVV.